The 8 T cell receptor beta chains below come from one sample, sequenced in a study of radiation and T cells in renal cell carcinoma. Data came from immunoSEQ multiplex PCR; TCRdb stores just in-frame clones and leaves some out. The top ten hold around 3% of the sample, which has approximately 120,000 clones, 82% seen once. Documented time point: baseline pretreatment blood. Treatment in this sample: 15 Gy SBRT to primary tumor, nephrectomy 4 weeks later. The specimen comprised blood, sampled from a patient whose treatment included radiotherapy and nephrectomy. The receptor set was obtained from a woman aged 55-69 years with renal cell carcinoma.

This clone was detected once. The rearrangement joins TRBV6-5 to TRBJ1-1, with TRBD1 as a possible D gene (6 bases). V was cut by 2 bases and J by 4 bases, with 11 bases left in between. Germline V CDR1 and CDR2: MNHEY, SVGAGI. There are 14 residues in the CDR3. The chain's CDR3 is CASSYQGRGTEAFF. The CDR3, as DNA: TGTGCCAGCAGTTACCAGGGGAGAGGCACTGAAGCTTTCTTT.

The rearrangement uses TRBV6-5 and TRBJ1-5, with D unresolved. The germline V gene has CDR1 MNHEY and CDR2 SVGAGI. The CDR3 has 11 residues. Trimming stripped 6 bases from V and 5 bases from J, with 5 bases between. The CDR3 protein is CASRQDQPQHF. CDR3 sequence (DNA): TGTGCCAGCAGGCAAGATCAGCCCCAGCATTTT.

Worth noting for this clone: Other DNA sequences in this sample translate to the same CDR3. The rearrangement links TRBV6-5 to TRBJ1-2; D gene ambiguous. Trimming took 6 bases from V and 8 from J, leaving 13 bases between them. CDR1 is MNHEY, CDR2 SVGAGI, per germline. The CDR3 is 12 residues long. CDR3 loop: CASRGQSRGYTF. The CDR3 DNA reads as TGTGCCAGCAGGGGCCAGTCTCGCGGCTACACCTTC.

The chain is built from TRBV7-8 and TRBJ1-2, with D perhaps matching TRBD1 (5 bases). V was shortened by 5 bases and J by 3 bases, with 16 bases between the two germline ends. The germline CDR1 and CDR2 sequences are SGHVS and FQNEAQ. The CDR3 is 15 amino acids. The CDR3 sequence is CASSLDDPGDYGYTF. DNA of the CDR3: TGTGCCAGCAGCCTGGACGATCCGGGGGACTATGGCTACACCTTC.

This CDR3 is CASRSGLDSSTDTQYF. The CDR3 region has the DNA TGCGCCAGCAGGTCAGGCCTGGACAGCAGCACAGATACGCAGTATTTT. The V gene is TRBV5-1, the J gene TRBJ2-3; D might be TRBD1 (6 bases). CDR3 length: 16 residues. Germline V gene sequence: CDR1 SGHRS, CDR2 YFSETQ. V lost 5 bases and J 0 bases, leaving 16 bases between the germline ends.

This clone has a single count. The chain combines TRBV7-9 with TRBJ2-7, with a weak D call TRBD1 (6 bases). Germline CDR1 SEHNR, CDR2 FQNEAQ (reference sequence). CDR3 length: 14 amino acids. The V end was cut by 4 bases, the J end by 0 bases, with 10 bases between. The CDR3 bases are TGTGCCAGCAGCTCAAGGGACACCTCCTACGAGCAGTACTTC. Amino acids: CASSSRDTSYEQYF.

This chain joins TRBV6-1 and TRBJ1-1; D perhaps matches TRBD1 (5 bases). Germline lookup yields CDR1 MNHNS and CDR2 SASEGT. V lost 0 bases and J 10 bases, leaving 12 bases between the germline ends. The CDR3 is 13 amino acids. The DNA of the CDR3 is TGTGCCAGCAGTGAAGCGCGGGGCCAGCTAGCTTTCTTT. Protein: CASSEARGQLAFF.

This sequence joins TRBV15 and TRBJ1-5; TRBD1 matches 8 bases. V trimming: 2 bases; J trimming: 4 bases; junction bases outside the gene matches: 1. The CDR3 is made up of 14 amino acids. Germline CDR1 LNHNV, CDR2 YYDKDF (reference sequence). As DNA, the CDR3 is TGTGCCACCAGCAGACAGGGGGCAAATCAGCCCCAGCATTTT. It specifies CATSRQGANQPQHF.